The rows below give T cell receptor beta chains drawn from one sample of a study of blood T cell repertoires in COVID-19. TCRdb's copy holds only in-frame clones and misses some; the assay was immunoSEQ multiplex PCR. The table has some 260,000 clones, about 68% seen once. Sequencing was done on a sample of peripheral blood. The receptors were gathered from a woman of 80 years or more with acute or convalescent COVID-19. CDR3s include the opening cysteine and the closing phenylalanine or tryptophan. The D gene is left open where the match is weak. Clone size appears in some rows only: once, few, many, or a class for an expanded clone.

TRBJ2-5 | TRBD2 | - | TRBV3-1/TRBV3-2 | TGTGCCAGCAGCCAAGCAGGGACTAAAGAGACCCAGTACTTC | CASSQAGTKETQYF
TRBJ1-6 | - | few | TRBV27 | TGTGCCAGCAGTTTATCGGAGGGAGGTCGTAATTCACCCCTCCACTTT | CASSLSEGGRNSPLHF
TRBJ1-4 | - | - | TRBV3-1/TRBV3-2 | TGTGCCAGCAGCTCTAAAACCAGGAACGTAGGTGAAAAACTGTTTTTT | CASSSKTRNVGEKLFF
TRBJ2-1 | - | - | TRBV30 | TGTGCCTGGAGTGCACACAGCAATGAGCAGTTCTTC | CAWSAHSNEQFF
TRBJ1-5 | - | - | TRBV6-5 | TGTGCCAGCAGTTACCGGCAGGGGCCGAATCAGCCCCAGCATTTT | CASSYRQGPNQPQHF
TRBJ1-1 | - | - | TRBV10-2 | TGCGCCAGCAGTGGTGGGAGGAACACTGAAGCTTTCTTT | CASSGGRNTEAFF
TRBJ2-7 | TRBD1 | few | TRBV4-2 | TGTGCCAGCAGCCAGGTAGCCGGGACAGGGAACAGCGAGCAGTACTTC | CASSQVAGTGNSEQYF
TRBJ2-3 | - | - | TRBV7-9 | TGTGCCAGCAGCTTCCGACTCGGAGAGACAGATACGCAGTATTTT | CASSFRLGETDTQYF
TRBJ2-1 | TRBD2 | - | TRBV5-1 | TGCGCCAGCAGCTTGGCCGCTAGCGGGAGGGTAAAAAAGTTCTTC | CASSLAASGRVKKFF
TRBJ2-5 | TRBD2 | - | TRBV9 | TGTGCCAGCAGCGTGGCTAGCGGACCCCAAGAGACCCAGTACTTC | CASSVASGPQETQYF
TRBJ2-7 | - | - | TRBV3-1/TRBV3-2 | TGTGCCAGCAGCCAAATGACTACTTACGAGCAGTACTTC | CASSQMTTYEQYF
TRBJ2-1 | - | - | TRBV6-5 | TGTGCCAGCAGTTACTGGACTGATGGGAATGAGCAGTTCTTC | CASSYWTDGNEQFF
TRBJ1-6 | TRBD1 | - | TRBV9 | TGTGCCAGCGGGACAGGGGGGGATAATTCACCCCTCCACTTT | CASGTGGDNSPLHF
TRBJ1-6 | TRBD1 | - | TRBV27 | TGTGCCAGCAGTTCGACAGGGTCCAATTCACCCCTCCACTTT | CASSSTGSNSPLHF
TRBJ2-7 | TRBD2 | once | TRBV5-1 | TGCGCCAGCAGCTCGGGGGGATTTGGCGAGCAGTACTTC | CASSSGGFGEQYF
TRBJ2-7 | - | few | TRBV6-6 | TGTGCCAGCACATCCTCCAGGGCCCCGCTCCACGAGCAGTACTTC | CASTSSRAPLHEQYF
TRBJ1-2 | - | - | TRBV9 | TGTGCCAGCAGCGCCCAGGGAGGGGTGAGTGGCTACACCTTC | CASSAQGGVSGYTF
TRBJ1-2 | TRBD1 | - | TRBV11-2 | TGTGCCAGCAGCTTGGGACAGGGGGCTGGCCATGGCTACACCTTC | CASSLGQGAGHGYTF
TRBJ1-1 | TRBD1 | - | TRBV11-2 | TGTGCCAGCAGCTTAAGGGGACAGGTGAACACTGAAGCTTTCTTT | CASSLRGQVNTEAFF
TRBJ2-7 | TRBD1 | - | TRBV6-5 | TGTGCCAGCAGTCCGCCGGGACAGCCCTACGAGCAGTACTTC | CASSPPGQPYEQYF
TRBJ1-5 | - | - | TRBV4-3 | TGCGCCAGCAGCCAAGCCCACAGGGAGAATCAGCCCCAGCATTTT | CASSQAHRENQPQHF
TRBJ2-4 | - | once | TRBV5-8 | TGTGCCAGCAGCTTGGCTGGCCCAAACATTCAGTACTTC | CASSLAGPNIQYF
TRBJ2-5 | TRBD2 | once | TRBV3-1/TRBV3-2 | TGTGCCAGCAAAGGCCTCAGCGGGAGGGTTGAGACCCAGTACTTC | CASKGLSGRVETQYF
TRBJ1-1 | TRBD1 | - | TRBV18 | TGTGCCAGCTCGCCTGGGGGACAGGGGGCTACTGAAGCTTTCTTT | CASSPGGQGATEAFF
TRBJ2-1 | TRBD2 | - | TRBV6-5 | TGTGCCAGCAGTTCCGTGGGACTAGCGGGCAATGAGCAGTTCTTC | CASSSVGLAGNEQFF
TRBJ2-7 | TRBD1 | few | TRBV6-6 | TGTGCCAGCAGTCGAACTGTGGGACAGGTAAACTCCTACGAGCAGTACTTC | CASSRTVGQVNSYEQYF
TRBJ2-3 | TRBD2 | once | TRBV7-2 | TGTGCCAGCAGCTTGACTAGCGGGGGGGCAGATACGCAGTATTTT | CASSLTSGGADTQYF
TRBJ2-3 | TRBD2 | few | TRBV11-2 | TGTGCCAGCAGCTTTACTAGCGGGGGAGATACGCAGTATTTT | CASSFTSGGDTQYF
TRBJ1-3 | - | few | TRBV12-3/TRBV12-4 | TGTGCCAGCTCAGTCCACTCTGGAAACACCATATATTTT | CASSVHSGNTIYF
TRBJ2-4 | - | - | TRBV6-5 | TGTGCCAGCAGGATAAACAGGAACCCCAACATTCAGTACTTC | CASRINRNPNIQYF
TRBJ2-3 | TRBD2 | - | TRBV19 | TGTGCCAGTACCGTCCGGGCGGGGGGCATCACAGATACGCAGTATTTT | CASTVRAGGITDTQYF
TRBJ1-5 | TRBD1 | - | TRBV5-1 | TGCGCCAGCAGACAGGGGCCCAATCAGCCCCAGCATTTT | CASRQGPNQPQHF
TRBJ1-5 | TRBD1 | - | TRBV16 | TGTGCCAGCAGCCAATACCCGGGACAGGGCAATCAGCCCCAGCATTTT | CASSQYPGQGNQPQHF
TRBJ2-1 | TRBD1 | - | TRBV15 | TGTGCCACCAGCAGAAACAGGGGCTCCTATGAGCAGTTCTTC | CATSRNRGSYEQFF
TRBJ1-5 | - | - | TRBV27 | TGTGCCAGCAGCTACTCAATTAATCAGCCCCAGCATTTT | CASSYSINQPQHF
TRBJ2-7 | TRBD2 | - | TRBV6-2/TRBV6-3 | TGTGCCAGCAGTAGGACTAGCGGCACCTACGAGCAGTACTTC | CASSRTSGTYEQYF
TRBJ2-1 | - | - | TRBV21-1 | TGTGCCAGCAGCAAAGGGGGAGGCGGGATTGGGTACAATGAGCAGTTCTTC | CASSKGGGGIGYNEQFF
TRBJ2-7 | - | few | TRBV2 | TGTGCCAGCAGGCGAAACGAGCAGTACTTC | CASRRNEQYF
TRBJ1-3 | TRBD1 | - | TRBV6-1 | TGTGCCAGCAGTGACCCAGGGGGCTCGGGCGGAAACACCATATATTTT | CASSDPGGSGGNTIYF
TRBJ2-3 | - | - | TRBV5-8 | TGTGCCAGCAGTCTGACAGGCACAGATACGCAGTATTTT | CASSLTGTDTQYF
TRBJ2-3 | TRBD1 | - | TRBV9 | TGTGCCAGCAGTCCTCGACAGGGGGGTGTAACAGATACGCAGTATTTT | CASSPRQGGVTDTQYF
TRBJ2-1 | TRBD2 | - | TRBV3-1/TRBV3-2 | TGTGCCAGCAGCCAATCGAGCGGGAGGGGTGAGCAGTTCTTC | CASSQSSGRGEQFF
TRBJ2-4 | TRBD2 | - | TRBV10-3 | TGTGCCATCAGCTCCGGGACTAGTCATTTGAAGGACATTCAGTACTTC | CAISSGTSHLKDIQYF
TRBJ2-5 | TRBD1 | - | TRBV5-1 | TGCGCCAGCAGCCCCCAGCAGGGGGCCAAGACCCAGTACTTC | CASSPQQGAKTQYF
TRBJ1-6 | - | many | TRBV6-4 | TGTGCCAGCAGGAGAGACTATAATTCACCCCTCCACTTT | CASRRDYNSPLHF
TRBJ2-7 | TRBD1 | - | TRBV6-5 | TGTGCCAGCAGTTACCAATACCTGGGACAGGGTTTCGAGCAGTACTTC | CASSYQYLGQGFEQYF